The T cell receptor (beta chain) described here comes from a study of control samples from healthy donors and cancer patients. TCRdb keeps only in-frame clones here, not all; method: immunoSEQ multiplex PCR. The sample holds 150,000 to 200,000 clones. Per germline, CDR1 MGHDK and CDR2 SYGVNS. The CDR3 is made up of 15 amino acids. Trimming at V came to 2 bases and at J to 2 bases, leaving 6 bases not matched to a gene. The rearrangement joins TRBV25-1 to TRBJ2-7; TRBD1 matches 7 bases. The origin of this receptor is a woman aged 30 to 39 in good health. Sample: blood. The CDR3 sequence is CASSESNRGTYEQYF. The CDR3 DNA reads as TGTGCCAGCAGTGAAAGCAACAGGGGCACCTACGAGCAGTACTTC.